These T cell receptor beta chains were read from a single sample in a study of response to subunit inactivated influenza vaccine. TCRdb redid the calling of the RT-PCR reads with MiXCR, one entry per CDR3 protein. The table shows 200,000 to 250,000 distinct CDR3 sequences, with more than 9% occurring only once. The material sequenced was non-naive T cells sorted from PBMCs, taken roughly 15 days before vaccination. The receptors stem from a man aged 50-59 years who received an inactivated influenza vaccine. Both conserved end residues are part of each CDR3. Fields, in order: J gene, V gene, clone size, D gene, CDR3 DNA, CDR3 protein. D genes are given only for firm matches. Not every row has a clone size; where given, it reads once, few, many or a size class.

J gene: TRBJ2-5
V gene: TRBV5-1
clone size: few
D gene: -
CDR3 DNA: TGCGCCAGCAGCCGTGGCGCGGGGCAGGGTGAGACCCAGTACTTC
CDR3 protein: CASSRGAGQGETQYF

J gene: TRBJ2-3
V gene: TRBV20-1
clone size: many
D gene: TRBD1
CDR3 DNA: TGCAGTGCTAGAGATACAGGGGGCCAGAGCACAGATACGCAGTATTTT
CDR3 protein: CSARDTGGQSTDTQYF

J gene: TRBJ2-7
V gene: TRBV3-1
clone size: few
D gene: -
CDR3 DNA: TGTGCCAGCAGCCAAGGGACATTGAGGGCCTCCTACGAGCAGTACTTC
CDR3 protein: CASSQGTLRASYEQYF

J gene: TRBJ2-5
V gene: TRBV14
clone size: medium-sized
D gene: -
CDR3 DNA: TGTGCCAGCAGCCAAGATGGAGGGGGAGAGACCCAGTACTTC
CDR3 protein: CASSQDGGGETQYF

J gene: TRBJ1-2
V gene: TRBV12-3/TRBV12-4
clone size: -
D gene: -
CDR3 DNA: TGTGCCAGCGGTAACGGGGCGGGTGTTGGCTACACCTTC
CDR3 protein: CASGNGAGVGYTF

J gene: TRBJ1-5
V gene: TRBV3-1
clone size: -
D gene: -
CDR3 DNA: TGTGCCAGCAGCCCCGACAGCGATCAGCCCCAGCATTTT
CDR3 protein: CASSPDSDQPQHF

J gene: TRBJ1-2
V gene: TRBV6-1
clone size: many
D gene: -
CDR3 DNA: TGTGCCAGCAGATTCCGGGGCAGAGAAGGCTACACCTTC
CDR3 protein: CASRFRGREGYTF

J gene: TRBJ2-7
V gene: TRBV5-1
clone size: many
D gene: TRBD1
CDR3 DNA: TGCGCCAGCAGCTTGGCCCCCAACAGGGGGCGGACTGCCGACTACTACGAGCAGTACTTC
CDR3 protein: CASSLAPNRGRTADYYEQYF

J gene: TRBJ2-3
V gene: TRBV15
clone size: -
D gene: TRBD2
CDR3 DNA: TGTGCCACCAGCGGGAGGGATAGCGGGAGAGGTACAGATACGCAGTATTTT
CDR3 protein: CATSGRDSGRGTDTQYF

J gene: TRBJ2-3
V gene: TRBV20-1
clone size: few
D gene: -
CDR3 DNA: TGCAGTGCTAGAGATGACTCTAGCACAGATACGCAGTATTTT
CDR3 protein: CSARDDSSTDTQYF

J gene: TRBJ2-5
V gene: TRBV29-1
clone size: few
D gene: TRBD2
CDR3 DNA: TGCAGCGTTCACCTACTGGTAGCGGGGGGATACGAGCAAGAGACCCAGTACTTC
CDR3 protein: CSVHLLVAGGYEQETQYF

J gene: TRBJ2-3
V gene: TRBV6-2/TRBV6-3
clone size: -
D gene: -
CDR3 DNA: TGTGCCACCGAGGGACCACCGGGAGATACGCAGTATTTT
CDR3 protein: CATEGPPGDTQYF

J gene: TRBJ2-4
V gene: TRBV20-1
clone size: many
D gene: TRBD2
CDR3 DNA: TGCAGTGCTAGGAAAAGTTTACTAGCGGTAATTGCGGACATTCAGTACTTC
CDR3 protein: CSARKSLLAVIADIQYF

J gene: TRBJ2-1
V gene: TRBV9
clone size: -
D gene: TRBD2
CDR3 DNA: TGTGCCAGCAGCGTGGGGGGATCAGCGGGAGCATACAATGAGCAGTTCTTC
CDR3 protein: CASSVGGSAGAYNEQFF

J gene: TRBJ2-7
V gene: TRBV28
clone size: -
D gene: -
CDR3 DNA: TGTGCCAGCAGCGATAGCGGCACCCGCTACGAGCAGTACTTC
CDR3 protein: CASSDSGTRYEQYF

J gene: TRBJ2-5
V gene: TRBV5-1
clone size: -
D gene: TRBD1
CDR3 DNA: TGCGCCAGCAGCTTTACCTTGGGGACAGGGGGCTCGGAGACCCAGTACTTC
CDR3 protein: CASSFTLGTGGSETQYF

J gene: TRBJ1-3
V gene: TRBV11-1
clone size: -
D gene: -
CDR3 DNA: TGTGCCAGCAGCTTAGTGCGTTCTTGGCTACGCTCTGGAAACACCATATATTTT
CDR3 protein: CASSLVRSWLRSGNTIYF

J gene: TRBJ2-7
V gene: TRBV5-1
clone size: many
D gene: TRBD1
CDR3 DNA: TGCGCCAGCAGCTTGAAGGGACAGGGGGCCTCCGAGCAGTACTTC
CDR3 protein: CASSLKGQGASEQYF

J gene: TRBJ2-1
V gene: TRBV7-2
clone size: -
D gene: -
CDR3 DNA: TGTGCCAGCAGCCCTAGCCTGTACAATGAGCAGTTCTTC
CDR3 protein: CASSPSLYNEQFF

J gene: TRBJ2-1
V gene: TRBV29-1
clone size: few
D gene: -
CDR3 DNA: TGCAGCGTTGGGACGGGACTCGCCTACAATGAGCAGTTCTTC
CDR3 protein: CSVGTGLAYNEQFF

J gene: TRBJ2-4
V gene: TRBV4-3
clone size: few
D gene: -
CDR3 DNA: TGCGCCAGCAGCCAAGATACCGCCCGGGACAATCAGTACTTC
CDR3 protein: CASSQDTARDNQYF

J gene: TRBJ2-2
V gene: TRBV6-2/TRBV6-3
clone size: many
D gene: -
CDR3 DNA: TGTGCCAGCAGCCCCAATGAGATCACCGGGGAGCTGTTTTTT
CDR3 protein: CASSPNEITGELFF

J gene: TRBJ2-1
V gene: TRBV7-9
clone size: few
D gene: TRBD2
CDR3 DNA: TGTGCCAGCAGCTTAGTAGGGACTAGCGGGAGTAATGAGCAGTTCTTC
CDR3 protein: CASSLVGTSGSNEQFF

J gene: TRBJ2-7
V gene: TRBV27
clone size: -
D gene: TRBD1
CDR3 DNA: TGTGCCAGCAGTTTTTCGGGACAGGGCTCCTACGAGCAGTACTTC
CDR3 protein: CASSFSGQGSYEQYF

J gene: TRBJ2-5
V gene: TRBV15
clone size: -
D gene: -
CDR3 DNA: TGTGCCACCAGCAGAGTTCCGCAAGAGACCCAGTACTTC
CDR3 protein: CATSRVPQETQYF

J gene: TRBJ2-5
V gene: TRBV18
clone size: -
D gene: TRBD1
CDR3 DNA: TGTGCCAGCTCACCAATACAGGGGTCCTACCAAGAGACCCAGTACTTC
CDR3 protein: CASSPIQGSYQETQYF

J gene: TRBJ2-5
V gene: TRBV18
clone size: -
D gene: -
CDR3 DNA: TGTGCCAGCTCACCTACGCAGGGGTTAGAGACCCAGTACTTC
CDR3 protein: CASSPTQGLETQYF

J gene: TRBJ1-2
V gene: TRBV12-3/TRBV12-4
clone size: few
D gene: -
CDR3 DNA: TGTGCCAGCAGCGAAATTCAGTCCTATGGCTACACCTTC
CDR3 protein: CASSEIQSYGYTF

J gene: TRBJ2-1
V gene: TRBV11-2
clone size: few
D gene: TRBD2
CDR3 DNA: TGTGCCAGCAGCCAGATTTTTTTGCTAGCGGGTCCTTACAATGAGCAGTTCTTC
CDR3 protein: CASSQIFLLAGPYNEQFF

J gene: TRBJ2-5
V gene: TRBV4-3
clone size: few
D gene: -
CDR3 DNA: TGCGCCAGCAGCCAGGGCAGCCGCTCCGGGGAGACCCAGTACTTC
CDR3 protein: CASSQGSRSGETQYF

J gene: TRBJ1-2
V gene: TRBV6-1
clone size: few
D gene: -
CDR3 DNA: TGTGCCAGCAAGGTGCCGGGAGGGGAGAATGGCTACACCTTC
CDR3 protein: CASKVPGGENGYTF

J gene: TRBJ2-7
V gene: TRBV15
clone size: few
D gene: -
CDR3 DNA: TGTGCCACCAGCAGAGAGAAGGGGCGACGGAACGAGCAGTACTTC
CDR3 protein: CATSREKGRRNEQYF

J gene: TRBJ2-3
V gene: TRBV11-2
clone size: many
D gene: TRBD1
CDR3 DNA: TGTGCCAGCAGCCCCACAGGGGTTCGTACGCAGTATTTT
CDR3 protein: CASSPTGVRTQYF

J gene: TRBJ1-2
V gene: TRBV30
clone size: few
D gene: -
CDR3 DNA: TGTGCCTGGAGTGTACTAACCGAGTATGGCTACACCTTC
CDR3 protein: CAWSVLTEYGYTF

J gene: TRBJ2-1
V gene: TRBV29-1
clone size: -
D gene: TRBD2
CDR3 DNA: TGCAGCGTTCTGCGAAGGGCTAGCGGGAGGGTCAATGAGCAGTTCTTC
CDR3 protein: CSVLRRASGRVNEQFF

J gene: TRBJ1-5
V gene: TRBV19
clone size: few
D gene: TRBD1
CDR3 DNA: TGTGCCAGTGCCGACAGGGGAAGCGGCAATCAGCCCCAGCATTTT
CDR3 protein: CASADRGSGNQPQHF

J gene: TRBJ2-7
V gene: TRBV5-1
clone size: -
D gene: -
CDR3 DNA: TGCGCCAGCAGCTTGGGCCAGGGGCTAACCTACGAGCAGTACTTC
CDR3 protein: CASSLGQGLTYEQYF

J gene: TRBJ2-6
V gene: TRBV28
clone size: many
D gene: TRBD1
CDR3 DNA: TGTGCCAGCATCGGGACAGGGGTACTCGGGGCCAACGTCCTGACTTTC
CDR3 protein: CASIGTGVLGANVLTF

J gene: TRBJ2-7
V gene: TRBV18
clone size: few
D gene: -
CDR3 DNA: TGTGCCAGCTCACCACGGAGGGGGGACGCCTACGAGCAGTACTTC
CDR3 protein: CASSPRRGDAYEQYF

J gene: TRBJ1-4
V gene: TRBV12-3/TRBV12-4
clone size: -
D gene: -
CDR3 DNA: TGTGCCAGCAGTTTAGCGCTGGGGCGAACTAATGAAAAACTGTTTTTT
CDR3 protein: CASSLALGRTNEKLFF